This T cell receptor (beta chain) was obtained from a study of blood T cell repertoires in COVID-19. Study summary: There were acute and convalescent COVID-19 samples, and they came from the United States, Italy and Spain. T cells, B-cell-depleted T cells, or PBMCs supplied cDNA or gDNA.

Original methodology: The assay estimated nucleated cells by amplifying reference gene primers. Only in-frame clones appear in the TCRdb table, and some are missing; sequencing was by immunoSEQ multiplex PCR. Clonal size and the V and J genes are those of that table, whereas D and trimming came from the DNA. This sample yields roughly 250,000 clones, of which approximately 84% are seen a single time; approximately 9% belongs to the top ten. The CDR3 is 13 residues long. The V segment lost 6 bases and the J segment 2 bases; nucleotides outside the gene matches: 3. CDR1 and CDR2 (germline): MDHEN, SYDVKM.

This TCR derives from a human donor in a cohort sampled during active COVID-19. Material: peripheral blood. The rearrangement links TRBV28 to TRBJ1-2; 7 positions agree with TRBD1. CDR3 in DNA: TGTGCCAGCAGCTGGGGACAGAACTATGGCTACACCTTC. It codes for CASSWGQNYGYTF.